This record looks at one T cell receptor (beta chain) sequence and its context. Its antigen is still unknown. This sample was taken from a study of shared clonotypes between healthy human individuals. Every contributor of samples was a Caucasian grown-up residing in Nashville, Tennessee. General study results and limits: At large depth, rarefaction still showed sorted-subset sequencing to be incomplete.

Per the study methods: Junction-only immunoSEQ data arrived without quality scores, meaning filtering differed. Profiling relied on immunoSEQ multiplex PCR, and the TCRdb table lists in-frame clones only, not all of them. The DNA gave D and trimming, while V, J and clone size come from that table. The sample has a few million clones; 85% to 95% are singletons. V was clipped by 4 bases and J by 2 bases; unmatched bases: 10. This CDR3 comprises 17 residues. Looked up from germline, CDR1 is SGHKS and CDR2 is YYEKEE (reference sequence). Specimen: naive CD4+ T cells from PBMCs. Noted subset: CD45RA+ positively selected. The receptor was isolated from a man aged 18 to 29 in good health. Some clones in this sample may be carry-over from other donors' samples. The chain uses TRBV5-5 and TRBJ1-5; TRBD1 agrees at 9 bases. CDR3 loop: CASSPGQGFLGNQPQHF. CDR3 DNA sequence: TGTGCCAGCAGCCCTGGACAGGGGTTTCTCGGCAATCAGCCCCAGCATTTT.